The T cell receptor (beta chain) described here comes from a study of T cell repertoires in cytomegalovirus infection. Each CDR3 protein gets one entry after TCRdb re-called the reads with MiXCR. The repertoire holds fewer than 400,000 distinct CDR3 sequences, with 15% to 20% as singletons. This clonotype was obtained from a human donor in good health (CMV status not recorded). Some clones in this sample may be carry-over from other donors' samples. The sample taken for sequencing was PBMCs.

CDR3 nucleotide sequence: TGTGCCAGCAGTTCTCAACCCGGGACAGGGGGAACTGAAGCTTTCTTT. Residues: CASSSQPGTGGTEAFF. The genes are TRBV7-9 and TRBJ1-1; 11 bases align to TRBD1. The CDR3 loop spans 16 amino acids. The V and J ends lost 6 bases and 5 bases, in that order; junction bases with no gene match: 11. Germline V CDR1 and CDR2: SEHNR, FQNEAQ (reference sequence).